The clone carrying this TCR beta chain has a handful of counts. What it recognizes is unknown. V was trimmed by 6 bases and J by 1 base, leaving 16 bases between them. This CDR3 contains 15 residues. CDR1 and CDR2 from the germline V gene are MNHEY and SMNVEV (reference sequence). The entry originates in a study of somatic mutations in cytotoxic T cells in rheumatoid arthritis. As for the study in general: Immediately following diagnosis and ahead of any treatment, patient blood (approximately 30 ml EDTA) was drawn.

Only in-frame clones appear in the TCRdb table, and some are missing; sequencing was by immunoSEQ multiplex PCR. The sample holds 9,000 to 9,500 clones, 75% to 80% seen once. Study-level findings and limits: Antigens recognized by the expanded CD8+ clones were unknown. For about an eighth of the roughly 60 patients, a single CD8+ clone accounted for more than 20% of CD8+ cells.

The chain combines TRBV27 with TRBJ2-7; no clear D. This sequence was found in an adult with rheumatoid arthritis. What was sequenced was CD8+ T cells sorted from blood. The CDR3 is CASRLGSYASYEQYF. The CDR3 DNA sequence: TGTGCCAGCAGGCTTGGGTCATACGCTTCCTACGAGCAGTACTTC.